This is a list of T cell receptor beta chains from one sample in a study of T cell responses to AZD1222 COVID-19 vaccine. Sequencing used immunoSEQ multiplex PCR; TCRdb keeps in-frame clones, though not all of them. This table holds more than 100,000 clones, approximately 92% found once. The input for sequencing was peripheral blood, taken on day 0 of AZD1222 vaccination. These receptors were obtained from an adult in good health. Each CDR3 is given with its conserved first and last residue. Fields, in order: J gene, V gene, D gene, clone size, CDR3 DNA, CDR3 protein. The D gene is left open where the match is weak. Only some rows state a clone size, as once, few, many or a class for expanded clones.

TRBJ2-3 TRBV7-9 . . TGTGCCAGCAGCTCCCTAGGCGCAGATACGCAGTATTTT CASSSLGADTQYF
TRBJ2-5 TRBV6-5 TRBD2 . TGTGCCAGCAGGGGTAACAGCGGGAGGGGGACCCAGTACTTC CASRGNSGRGTQYF
TRBJ1-6 TRBV30 . . TGTGCCTGGAGTGTAACTTCTGGGGGGGGCGGTTCACCCCTCCACTTT CAWSVTSGGGGSPLHF
TRBJ2-3 TRBV7-6 TRBD2 few TGTGCCAGCAGCCCAGAACCGGGACTAGCGGGCCTGGGGGTCGCAGATACGCAGTATTTT CASSPEPGLAGLGVADTQYF
TRBJ2-7 TRBV4-3 TRBD2 . TGCGCCAGCAGCCAAGATCGGGGCGGGGGCTCCTACGAGCAGTACTTC CASSQDRGGGSYEQYF
TRBJ1-4 TRBV7-2 . . TGTGCCAGCAGCTTCGGGACGGAAAATGAAAAACTGTTTTTT CASSFGTENEKLFF
TRBJ2-5 TRBV12-3/TRBV12-4 TRBD2 . TGTGCCAGCAGCCGGGGGGACCAAGAGACCCAGTACTTC CASSRGDQETQYF
TRBJ2-7 TRBV5-4 TRBD1 . TGTGCCAGCAGCTTGGGGGACAGGGGCAACGAGCAGTACTTC CASSLGDRGNEQYF
TRBJ1-1 TRBV2 . . TGTGCCAGCAGTGAAGCGCTTTTTGCTTTCTTT CASSEALFAFF
TRBJ2-7 TRBV5-1 . . TGCGCCAGCAGCTCCAACCTGATTAGTCAGACCTTCGTCAAGCAGTACTTC CASSSNLISQTFVKQYF
TRBJ1-5 TRBV21-1 . . TGTGCCAGCAGCAGGGAAGGGTGTGGGTCACATCAGCCCCAGCATTTT CASSREGCGSHQPQHF
TRBJ1-3 TRBV11-2 . . TGTGCCAGCAGCTTAGCTCCCGCGACAGCCTCTGGAAACACCATATATTTT CASSLAPATASGNTIYF
TRBJ2-7 TRBV29-1 TRBD1 once TGCAGCGTCCCCGGACAGGGACCCGAGCAGTACTTC CSVPGQGPEQYF
TRBJ2-2 TRBV21-1 . . TGTGCCAGCAGCCTCTTGGACAGGCCCTCGAACACCGGGGAGCTGTTTTTT CASSLLDRPSNTGELFF
TRBJ1-5 TRBV6-2/TRBV6-3 . . TGTGCCAGCAGCCCGGCCCGAGGGAGGCAGCCCCAGCATTTT CASSPARGRQPQHF
TRBJ1-2 TRBV6-4 . . TGTGCCAGCAGTGACGGACAGATGGGCTACACCTTC CASSDGQMGYTF
TRBJ1-5 TRBV6-5 . . TGTGCCAGCAGCCGCGAAGGGACCAGCAATCAGCCCCAGCATTTT CASSREGTSNQPQHF
TRBJ1-1 TRBV12-3/TRBV12-4 TRBD1 . TGTGCCAGCAGTAACCGACAGGGATCAGCTTTCTTT CASSNRQGSAFF
TRBJ2-3 TRBV15 . . TGTGCCACCAGCAGAGATGTAGTGGATACGCAGTATTTT CATSRDVVDTQYF
TRBJ2-7 TRBV9 TRBD2 . TGTGCCAGCAGCCCCCCCCGGACTAGCGGGACTAGCTACGAGCAGTACTTC CASSPPRTSGTSYEQYF
TRBJ1-6 TRBV2 . once TGTGCCAGCAGTGGACCTAATTCACCCCTCCACTTT CASSGPNSPLHF
TRBJ2-7 TRBV3-1/TRBV3-2 . . TGTGCCAGCAGCCAAGTGTTGCCCAGCTGGGGGGAGCAGTACTTC CASSQVLPSWGEQYF
TRBJ1-1 TRBV2 . . TGTGCCAGCAGTGGCCCAGGGAACACTGAAGCTTTCTTT CASSGPGNTEAFF
TRBJ1-5 TRBV2 TRBD1 . TGTGCCAGCAGTCCTCACAGGGGAGGGAGCAATCAGCCCCAGCATTTT CASSPHRGGSNQPQHF
TRBJ1-1 TRBV7-6 . once TGTGCCAGCAGCCCCCGGGGGAGTACTGAAGCTTTCTTT CASSPRGSTEAFF
TRBJ2-3 TRBV3-1/TRBV3-2 TRBD1 . TGTGCCAGCAGCACCAGGGACAGCCTAAGCACAGATACGCAGTATTTT CASSTRDSLSTDTQYF
TRBJ2-1 TRBV7-9 TRBD2 once TGTGCCAGCAGCTCCCTTAGCGGGGTGAGCTCCTACAATGAGCAGTTCTTC CASSSLSGVSSYNEQFF
TRBJ2-7 TRBV4-1 . . TGCGCCAGCAGCCAAGATAACAGGTACGTCCACGAGCAGTACTTC CASSQDNRYVHEQYF
TRBJ2-6 TRBV13 . . TGTGCCAGCAGCCCGGGTGGTTGGGGGGCCAACGTCCTGACTTTC CASSPGGWGANVLTF
TRBJ2-1 TRBV5-4 TRBD2 . TGTGCCAGCAGCACTGGTGGGCGGGGGTTCACTGAGCAGTTCTTC CASSTGGRGFTEQFF
TRBJ2-2 TRBV7-2 . . TGTGCCAGCAGCTTATTCGGGACGACCCTGGTATCCGGGGAGCTGTTTTTT CASSLFGTTLVSGELFF
TRBJ1-6 TRBV7-9 . . TGTGCCAGCAGCTTGGACAGTTCACCCCTCCACTTT CASSLDSSPLHF
TRBJ2-7 TRBV4-3 . . TGCGCCAGCAGCCAAACGGGACTCCGGGACGAGCAGTACTTC CASSQTGLRDEQYF
TRBJ1-5 TRBV3-1/TRBV3-2 TRBD1 . TGTGCCAGCAGCAGACAGGGGAGGAATCAGCCCCAGCATTTT CASSRQGRNQPQHF
TRBJ2-7 TRBV28 . once TGTGCCAGCAGTTTAGTAGGCCCTTCCTACGAGCAGTACTTC CASSLVGPSYEQYF
TRBJ1-2 TRBV7-9 TRBD1 . TGTGCCAGCAGCTTCCGGGACAGGGATAACTATGGCTACACCTTC CASSFRDRDNYGYTF
TRBJ1-2 TRBV18 TRBD1 . TGTGCCAGCTCACTAGGGACAGGGAGTTCTGGCTACACCTTC CASSLGTGSSGYTF
TRBJ1-5 TRBV12-3/TRBV12-4 . . TGTGCCAGCAGTCAGGTGGATCAGCCCCAGCATTTT CASSQVDQPQHF
TRBJ2-3 TRBV6-2/TRBV6-3 TRBD2 . TGTGCCAGCAGTTACAGCTGGGAGGGCGTGCAATTCGGGGGCACAGATACGCAGTATTTT CASSYSWEGVQFGGTDTQYF
TRBJ1-1 TRBV28 . . TGTGCCAGCAGTTTCCGCCTCAGGAACACTGAAGCTTTCTTT CASSFRLRNTEAFF
TRBJ1-1 TRBV12-5 TRBD1 . TGTGCTAGTGGTTTGGTACGGACAGGGCCGATGAACACTGAAGCTTTCTTT CASGLVRTGPMNTEAFF
TRBJ2-7 TRBV2 . . TGTGCCAGCAGAAACCAACTACAGGGTGTCGGGGGCGAGCAGTACTTC CASRNQLQGVGGEQYF
TRBJ2-2 TRBV7-6 . once TGTGCCAGCAGCTTACGGGGGCGCCTCCTTTCCGGGGAGCTGTTTTTT CASSLRGRLLSGELFF
TRBJ2-7 TRBV6-5 TRBD2 once TGTGCCAGCAAAACTGGCGGGAGTGTCTCCTACGAGCAGTACTTC CASKTGGSVSYEQYF